The clone carrying this T cell receptor (beta chain) was counted only a few times. Antigen unknown. This record comes from a study of beta chain features in type 1 diabetes. Looking at the study overall: Over all samples combined, more than 90,000,000 sorted cells were examined.

Study results and limitations: The study found moderately but significantly shorter TCRB CDR3s in all four CD4+ subsets of Type 1 diabetes patients.

Expressed TCRB transcripts were sequenced because the isolated RNA had all been reverse transcribed beforehand. Produced via immunoSEQ multiplex PCR; TCRdb's table is partial and in-frame only. This sample has 550,000 to 850,000 clones, with around an eighth found just once. Sorted populations all exceeded 98% purity. Trimming at V came to 5 bases and at J to 2 bases, leaving 7 bases not matched to a gene. The CDR3 is 15 amino acids. Germline V CDR1 and CDR2: SGHTA, FQGNSA. The sequence was collected from a man younger than 35 with type 1 diabetes. The specimen sequenced was naive CD4+ T cells from blood. The chain combines TRBV7-2 with TRBJ2-7; TRBD1 aligns across 9 bases. CDR3 DNA sequence: TGTGCCAGCAGCCTTGGGACAGGGTTCCCCTACGAGCAGTACTTC. It codes for CASSLGTGFPYEQYF.